This TCR beta chain was captured by sequencing in a study of control samples from healthy donors and cancer patients. The CDR3 consists of 14 residues. CDR1 is GTSNPN, CDR2 SVGIG, per germline (reference sequence). The ends lost 5 bases at V and 4 bases at J; junction bases unmatched: 8. Measured with immunoSEQ multiplex PCR; TCRdb has only the in-frame clones, and not every one. The repertoire holds 150,000 to 200,000 clones, with about 86% as singletons. The chain uses TRBV30 and TRBJ1-3, with 7 bases that match TRBD1. The receptor's source is a man aged 18 to 30 in good health. Sequencing was done on a sample of blood. The CDR3 DNA reads TGTGCCTGGGCCGCACAGGGGTTAGGAAACACCATATATTTT. Protein sequence: CAWAAQGLGNTIYF. The complete variable domain, with remaining parts taken from reference TRBV30 and TRBJ1-3, reads SQTIHQWPATLVQPVGSPLSLECTVEGTSNPNLYWYRQAAGRGLQLLFYSVGIGQISSEVPQNLSASRPQDRQFILSSKKLLLSDSGFYLCAWAAQGLGNTIYFGEGSWLTVV.